The clone carrying this T cell receptor beta chain was detected once. This sample stems from a study of shared clonotypes between healthy human individuals. CDR1 and CDR2 from the germline V gene are WNHNN and SYGVQD (reference sequence). V was clipped by 3 bases and J by 9 bases; unmatched bases: 6. The CDR3 sequence is 14 residues long. Data came from immunoSEQ multiplex PCR; TCRdb stores just in-frame clones and leaves some out. The sample lists around 2.5 million clones; 93% were seen once. The chain is built from TRBV10-1 and TRBJ1-2, with TRBD1 identical over 11 bases. The sequence came from a man younger than 35 in good health. Some clones in this sample may be carry-over from other donors' samples. Sequencing was done on a sample of naive CD4+ T cells from PBMCs. Subset described: CD45RA+ positively selected. Written as DNA, the CDR3 is TGCGCCAGCAGTGACCCGGACAGGGGGCCGAGCTACACCTTC. Protein product: CASSDPDRGPSYTF.